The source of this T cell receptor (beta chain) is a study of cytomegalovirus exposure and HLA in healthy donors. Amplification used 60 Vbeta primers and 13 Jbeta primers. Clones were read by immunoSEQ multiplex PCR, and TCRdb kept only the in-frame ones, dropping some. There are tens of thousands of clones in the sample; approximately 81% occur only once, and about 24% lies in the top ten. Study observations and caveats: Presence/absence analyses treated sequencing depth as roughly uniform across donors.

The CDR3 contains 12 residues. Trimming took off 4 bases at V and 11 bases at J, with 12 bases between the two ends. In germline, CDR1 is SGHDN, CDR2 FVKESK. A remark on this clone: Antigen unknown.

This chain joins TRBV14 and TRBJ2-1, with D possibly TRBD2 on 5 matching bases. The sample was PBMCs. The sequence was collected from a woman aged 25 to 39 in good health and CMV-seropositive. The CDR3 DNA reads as TGTGCCAGCAGCCCAAGCCGGGATAAGCAGTTCTTC. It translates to CASSPSRDKQFF.